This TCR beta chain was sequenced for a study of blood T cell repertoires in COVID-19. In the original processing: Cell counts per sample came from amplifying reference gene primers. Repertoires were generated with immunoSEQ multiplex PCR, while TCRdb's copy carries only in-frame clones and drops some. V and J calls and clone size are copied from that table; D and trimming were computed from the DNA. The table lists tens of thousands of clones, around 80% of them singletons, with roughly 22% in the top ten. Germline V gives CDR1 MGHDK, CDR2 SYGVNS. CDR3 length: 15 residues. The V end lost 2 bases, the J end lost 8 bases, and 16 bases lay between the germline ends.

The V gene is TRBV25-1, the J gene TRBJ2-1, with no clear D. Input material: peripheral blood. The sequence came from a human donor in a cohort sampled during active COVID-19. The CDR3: CASSEQFPPIYEQFF. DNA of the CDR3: TGTGCCAGCAGTGAACAATTCCCTCCTATATATGAGCAGTTCTTC.